This T cell receptor (beta chain) was captured in a study of tissue T cells after allogeneic stem cell transplantation. Time point given: mouse harvest day 7 after allogeneic transplant. Each mouse received 10^7 T-cell-depleted marrow cells plus 10^6 splenic CD5+ T cells by tail vein. B6 (H2b) cells into BALB/c (H2d) mice; tissues taken at day 7 or 14. TCRdb's table, derived via immunoSEQ multiplex PCR, lists solely in-frame clones and lacks some. The sample includes thousands of clones, approximately 50% of them seen just once. From germline, CDR1 is KGHPV and CDR2 FQNQEV (reference sequence). This CDR3 is built from 13 residues. V lost 2 bases and J lost 4; bases outside the gene matches: 0. This clone came up a few times. Gene labels here are mouse ones. The CDR3 extends 1 residue past the end of the read, so its final part is completed from the germline J gene.

The gene calls are TRBV26 and TRBJ1-2; 8 bases are shared with TRBD1. Sequenced sample: gut tissue. This receptor was taken from a female BALB/c mouse given C57BL/6 T cells with graft-versus-host disease after an allogeneic hematopoietic cell transplant. The CDR3 region is CASSLTGGSDYTF. The covered CDR3 bases are TGTGCCAGCAGTCTGACAGGGGGCTCCGACTACACC.